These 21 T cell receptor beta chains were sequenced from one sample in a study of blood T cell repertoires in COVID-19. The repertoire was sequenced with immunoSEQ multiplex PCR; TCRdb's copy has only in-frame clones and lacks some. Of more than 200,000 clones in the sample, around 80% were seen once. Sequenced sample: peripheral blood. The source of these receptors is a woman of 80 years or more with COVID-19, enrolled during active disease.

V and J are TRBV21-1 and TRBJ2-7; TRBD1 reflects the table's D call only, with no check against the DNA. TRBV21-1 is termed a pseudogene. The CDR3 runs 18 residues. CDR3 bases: TGTGCCAGCACCTCAGGGACAGGGGTTTTTGGGCTCTCCTACGAGCAGTACTTC. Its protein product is CASTSGTGVFGLSYEQYF.

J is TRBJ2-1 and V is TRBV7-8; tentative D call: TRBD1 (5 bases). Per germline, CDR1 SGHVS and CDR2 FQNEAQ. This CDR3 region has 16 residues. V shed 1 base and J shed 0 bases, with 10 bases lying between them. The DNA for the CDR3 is TGTGCCAGCAGCTTAGAACAGGCCACCTCCTACAATGAGCAGTTCTTC. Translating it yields CASSLEQATSYNEQFF.

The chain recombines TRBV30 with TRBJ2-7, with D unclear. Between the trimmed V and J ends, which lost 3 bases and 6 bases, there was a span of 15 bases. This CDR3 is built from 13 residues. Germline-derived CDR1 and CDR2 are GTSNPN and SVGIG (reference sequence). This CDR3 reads CAWRGPARPEQYF. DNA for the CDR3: TGTGCCTGGAGGGGCCCGGCTCGTCCCGAGCAGTACTTC.

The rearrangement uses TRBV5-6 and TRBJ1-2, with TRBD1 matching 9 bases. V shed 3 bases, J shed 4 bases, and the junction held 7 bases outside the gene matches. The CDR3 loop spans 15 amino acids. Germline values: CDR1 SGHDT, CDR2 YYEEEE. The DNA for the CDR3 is TGTGCCAGCAGCTGGCCGGGACAGGGAGGCTATGGCTACACCTTC. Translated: CASSWPGQGGYGYTF.

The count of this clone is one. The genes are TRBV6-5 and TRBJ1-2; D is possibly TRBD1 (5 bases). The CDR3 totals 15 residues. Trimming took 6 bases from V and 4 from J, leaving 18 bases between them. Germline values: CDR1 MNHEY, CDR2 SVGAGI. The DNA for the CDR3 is TGTGCCAGCAGGCCGAACAAAGGGGTCTCCTATGGCTACACCTTC. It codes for CASRPNKGVSYGYTF.

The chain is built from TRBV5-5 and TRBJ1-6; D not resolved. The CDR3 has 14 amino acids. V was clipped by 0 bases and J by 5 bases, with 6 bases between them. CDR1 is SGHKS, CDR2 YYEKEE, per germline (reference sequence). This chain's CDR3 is CASSLVGDNSPLHF. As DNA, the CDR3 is TGTGCCAGCAGCTTGGTCGGGGATAATTCACCCCTCCACTTT. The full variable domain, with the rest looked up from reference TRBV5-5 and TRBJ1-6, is DAGVTQSPTHLIKTRGQQVTLRCSPISGHKSVSWYQQVLGQGPQFIFQYYEKEERGRGNFPDRFSARQFPNYSSELNVNALLLGDSALYLCASSLVGDNSPLHFGNGTRLTVT.

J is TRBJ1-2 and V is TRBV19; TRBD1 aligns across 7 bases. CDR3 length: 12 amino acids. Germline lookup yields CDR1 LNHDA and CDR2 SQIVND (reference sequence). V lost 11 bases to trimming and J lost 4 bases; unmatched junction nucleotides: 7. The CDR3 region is CAGSDRSYGYTF. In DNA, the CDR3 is TGTGCCGGATCGGACAGGAGCTATGGCTACACCTTC.

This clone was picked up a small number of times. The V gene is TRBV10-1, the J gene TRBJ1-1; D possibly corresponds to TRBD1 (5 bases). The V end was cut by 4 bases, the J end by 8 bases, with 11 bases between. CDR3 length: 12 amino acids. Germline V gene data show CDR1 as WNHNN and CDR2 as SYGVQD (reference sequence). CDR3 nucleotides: TGCGCCAGCAGTGGAGTGGCAGGGGAAGCTTTCTTT. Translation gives CASSGVAGEAFF.

CDR3 in amino acids: CATGSAGGYGYTF. The DNA of the CDR3 is TGTGCCACCGGGTCGGCAGGGGGCTATGGCTACACCTTC. The chain joins TRBV15 to TRBJ1-2; 7 bases match TRBD1. The CDR3 totals 13 residues. Germline-derived CDR1 and CDR2 are LNHNV and YYDKDF (reference sequence). The V and J ends lost 8 bases and 4 bases, in that order; junction bases with no gene match: 7.

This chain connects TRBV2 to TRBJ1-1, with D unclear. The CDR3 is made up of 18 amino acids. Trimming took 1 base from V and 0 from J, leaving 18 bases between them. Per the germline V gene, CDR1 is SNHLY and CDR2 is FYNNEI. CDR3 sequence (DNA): TGTGCCAGCAGTGAAGTGCGAGCCATCGGGAACATGAACACTGAAGCTTTCTTT. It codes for CASSEVRAIGNMNTEAFF.

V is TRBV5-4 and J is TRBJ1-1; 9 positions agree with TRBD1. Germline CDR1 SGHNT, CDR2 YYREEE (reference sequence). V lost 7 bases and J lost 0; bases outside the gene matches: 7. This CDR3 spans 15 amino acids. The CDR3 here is CASRTGVEVNTEAFF. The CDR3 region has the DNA TGTGCCAGCCGGACAGGGGTTGAAGTGAACACTGAAGCTTTCTTT.

In DNA, the CDR3 is TGTGCCAGCCGCGGATCCGGGTCCAACTATGGCTACACCTTC. This sequence encodes CASRGSGSNYGYTF. The chain combines TRBV2 with TRBJ1-2; no clear D gene. The CDR3 length is 14 residues. Germline values: CDR1 SNHLY, CDR2 FYNNEI. The ends were cut back, 8 bases at V and 2 bases at J, with 15 bases in the middle.

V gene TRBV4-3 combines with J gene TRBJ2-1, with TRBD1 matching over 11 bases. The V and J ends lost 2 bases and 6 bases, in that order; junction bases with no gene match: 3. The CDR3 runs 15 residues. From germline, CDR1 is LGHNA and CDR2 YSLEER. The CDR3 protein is CASSQRGQGVNEQFF. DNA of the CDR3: TGCGCCAGCAGCCAAAGGGGACAGGGGGTCAATGAGCAGTTCTTC.

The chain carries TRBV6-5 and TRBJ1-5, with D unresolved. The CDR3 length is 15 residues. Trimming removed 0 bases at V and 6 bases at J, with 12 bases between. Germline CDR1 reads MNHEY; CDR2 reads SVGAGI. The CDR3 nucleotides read TGTGCCAGCAGTTACTCGTTCGGAGACGGTCAGCCCCAGCATTTT. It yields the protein CASSYSFGDGQPQHF.

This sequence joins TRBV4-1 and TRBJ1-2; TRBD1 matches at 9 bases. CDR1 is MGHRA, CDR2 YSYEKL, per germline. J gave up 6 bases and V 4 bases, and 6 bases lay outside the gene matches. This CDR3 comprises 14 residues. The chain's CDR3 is CASSRITGGNGYTF. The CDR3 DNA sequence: TGCGCCAGCAGCCGTATCACAGGGGGCAATGGCTACACCTTC.

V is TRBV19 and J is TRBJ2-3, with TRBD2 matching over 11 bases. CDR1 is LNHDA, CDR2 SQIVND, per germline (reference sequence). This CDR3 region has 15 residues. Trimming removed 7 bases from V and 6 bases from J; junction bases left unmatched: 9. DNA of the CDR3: TGTGCCAGTAACGTTCTAGCGGGGGGCCCCGATACGCAGTATTTT. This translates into CASNVLAGGPDTQYF. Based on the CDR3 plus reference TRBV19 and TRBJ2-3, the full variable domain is DGGITQSPKYLFRKEGQNVTLSCEQNLNHDAMYWYRQDPGQGLRLIYYSQIVNDFQKGDIAEGYSVSREKKESFPLTVTSAQKNPTAFYLCASNVLAGGPDTQYFGPGTRLTVL.

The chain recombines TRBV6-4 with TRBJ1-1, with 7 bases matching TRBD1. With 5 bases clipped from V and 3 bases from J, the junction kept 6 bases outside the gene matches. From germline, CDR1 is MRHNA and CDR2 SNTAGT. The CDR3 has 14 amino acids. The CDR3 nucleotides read TGTGCCAGCAGTCAACAGGGGACGGACACTGAAGCTTTCTTT. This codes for CASSQQGTDTEAFF.

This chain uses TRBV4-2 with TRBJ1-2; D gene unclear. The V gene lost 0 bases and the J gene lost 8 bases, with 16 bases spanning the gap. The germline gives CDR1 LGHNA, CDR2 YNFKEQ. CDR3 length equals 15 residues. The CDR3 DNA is TGTGCCAGCAGCCAAGATATCCTAGGCGGGTTCGGCTACACCTTC. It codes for CASSQDILGGFGYTF.

Written as DNA, the CDR3 is TGCAGTGCCAGTTTAAGCAATCAGCCCCAGCATTTT. Its translation: CSASLSNQPQHF. This chain joins TRBV20-1 and TRBJ1-5; no definite D call. V shed 6 bases and J shed 1 base, with 7 bases lying between them. Looked up from germline, CDR1 is DFQATT and CDR2 is SNEGSKA (reference sequence). The CDR3 is 12 amino acids.

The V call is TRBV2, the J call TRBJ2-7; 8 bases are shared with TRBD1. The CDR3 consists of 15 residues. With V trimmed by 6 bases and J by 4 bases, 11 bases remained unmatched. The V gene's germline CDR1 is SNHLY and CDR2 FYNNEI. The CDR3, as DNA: TGTGCCAGCAGGAGGGGGGACAGGCCAAATTACGAGCAGTACGTC. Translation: CASRRGDRPNYEQYV.

CDR3 nucleotide sequence: TGTGCCAGCGGGGAGACAGGAACAGATACGCAGTATTTT. Its translation is CASGETGTDTQYF. The chain couples TRBV3-1 (or the pseudogene TRBV3-2) to TRBJ2-3; D perhaps matches TRBD1 (6 bases). This CDR3 contains 13 residues. V shed 8 bases and J shed 3 bases, with 12 bases lying between them. Germline V gives CDR1 LGHDT, CDR2 YNNKEL (reference sequence).